This T cell receptor beta chain was retrieved from a study of siplizumab effects on memory and regulatory T cells. Study-wide findings and caveats: Roughly 80-97% of dividing CD4+ or CD8+ clones were without an attributable naive or memory phenotype. Siplizumab significantly decreased alloreactive sequences from unstimulated CD4+ memory cells. Treg origin accounted for an average of around 67% of mappable alloreactive CD4+ clones with siplizumab and over 25% in controls.

V lost 5 bases and J lost 1, with 8 bases in between. The CDR3 has 13 amino acids. CDR1 LNHNV and CDR2 YYDKDF come from the germline V gene (reference sequence). With respect to this clone: Antigen specificity is unknown.

About 10^5 TCR templates were assayed per sample. TCRdb keeps only in-frame clones here, not all; method: immunoSEQ multiplex PCR. The data hold about 100,000 clones, with 75% to 95% observed a single time. The V and J genes are TRBV15 and TRBJ2-5; no clear D gene. The sample comprised CD4+ T cells sorted from blood. This receptor was identified in a human donor in good health. The CDR3 DNA reads TGTGCCACCAGCGGTGGGTTCCAAGAGACCCAGTACTTC. It encodes CATSGGFQETQYF.